This passage covers 15 T cell receptor beta chains from one sample sequenced in a study of T cell responses to AZD1222 COVID-19 vaccine. Method: immunoSEQ multiplex PCR; TCRdb's copy keeps in-frame clones and lacks some. The data contain fewer than 300,000 clones, more than 85% of them singletons. This sample comprised peripheral blood, obtained on day 0 of AZD1222 vaccination. The receptors originated from an adult in good health.

The chain employs TRBV7-9 and TRBJ1-2; no clear D. Germline CDR1 and CDR2: SEHNR and FQNEAQ (reference sequence). This CDR3 is built from 14 residues. Trimming removed 5 bases at V and 8 bases at J, with 18 bases between. The CDR3 spells CASSQLVGLSGYTF. For the CDR3, the DNA is TGTGCCAGCAGCCAGCTAGTAGGGCTGAGCGGCTACACCTTC.

V and J are TRBV21-1 and TRBJ1-6. TRBV21-1 is reported as a pseudogene. CDR3 length: 13 residues. The CDR3 is CASSKRNSSPLHF. The CDR3 DNA sequence: TGTGCCAGCAGCAAAAGGAATAGTTCACCCCTCCACTTT.

This chain connects TRBV7-8 to TRBJ1-2; TRBD1 matches at 7 bases. In germline, CDR1 is SGHVS, CDR2 FQNEAQ. The CDR3 has 13 residues. Trimming took 4 bases from V and 2 from J; bases not matched to a gene: 1. DNA of the CDR3: TGTGCCAGCAGCTCACAGGGGAACTATGGCTACACCTTC. Translating gives CASSSQGNYGYTF.

The chain combines TRBV19 with TRBJ1-4; possible D gene TRBD1, 5 bases. The CDR3 has 13 amino acids. The germline CDR1 and CDR2 sequences are LNHDA and SQIVND (reference sequence). Trimming took 9 bases from V and 3 from J, leaving 11 bases between them. The CDR3 DNA reads as TGTGCCAGCTTCGGGGGGGCTAATGAAAAACTGTTTTTT. Translating it yields CASFGGANEKLFF. The full variable domain, completed using reference TRBV19 and TRBJ1-4, is DGGITQSPKYLFRKEGQNVTLSCEQNLNHDAMYWYRQDPGQGLRLIYYSQIVNDFQKGDIAEGYSVSREKKESFPLTVTSAQKNPTAFYLCASFGGANEKLFFGSGTQLSVL.

V gene TRBV6-5 combines with J gene TRBJ2-3; D is uncertain. The CDR3 has 12 amino acids. Germline V lookup: CDR1 MNHEY, CDR2 SVGAGI. With 6 bases removed from V and 3 bases from J, the gap between germline ends came to 7 bases. The CDR3 DNA sequence: TGTGCCAGCAGCGGTGGGACAGATACGCAGTATTTT. This translates into CASSGGTDTQYF.

Only a few counts were recorded for this clone. The V call is TRBV10-3, the J call TRBJ1-6, with D perhaps matching TRBD1 (5 bases). This CDR3 region has 16 residues. Germline CDR1 and CDR2: ENHRY and SYGVKD. Trimming removed 6 bases from V and 7 bases from J, with 19 bases in between. The CDR3 DNA reads as TGTGCCATCAGCCAGACCCGGACGGACACAAATTCACCCCTCCACTTT. Protein product: CAISQTRTDTNSPLHF.

The chain links TRBV28 to TRBJ1-2; possible D gene TRBD1, 5 bases. Germline CDR1 is MDHEN and CDR2 is SYDVKM. This CDR3 is 15 amino acids long. The V end was cut by 4 bases, the J end by 0 bases, with 12 bases between. DNA for the CDR3: TGTGCCAGCAGTTCACGGGACGGGACTAACTATGGCTACACCTTC. It yields the protein CASSSRDGTNYGYTF.

This chain connects TRBV6-5 to TRBJ1-6, with D possibly TRBD1 on 5 matching bases. V gave up 6 bases and J gave up 8 bases, with 8 bases separating them. This CDR3 has 12 amino acids. CDR1 and CDR2 (germline): MNHEY, SVGAGI. For the CDR3, the DNA is TGTGCCAGCAGGACAGCCGATTCACCCCTCCACTTT. This encodes CASRTADSPLHF.

This rearrangement joins TRBV18 to TRBJ1-4, with 10 bases lining up with TRBD1. Unmatched junction bases numbered 2, after V lost 5 bases and J lost 5 bases. The CDR3 is made up of 14 amino acids. CDR1 is KGHSH and CDR2 is LQKENI in the germline V gene. The CDR3 DNA reads as TGTGCCAGCTCAAGGACAGGGGGGAATGAAAAACTGTTTTTT. Translated: CASSRTGGNEKLFF.

The chain carries TRBV20-1 and TRBJ1-1; no clear D. V was shortened by 3 bases and J by 5 bases, with 13 bases between the two germline ends. CDR3 length: 13 residues. Per the germline V gene, CDR1 is DFQATT and CDR2 is SNEGSKA (reference sequence). CDR3: CSASRHGGTEAFF. CDR3 bases: TGCAGTGCTAGTAGACATGGTGGGACTGAAGCTTTCTTT.

This chain joins TRBV28 and TRBJ2-5; 9 bases are shared with TRBD1. CDR1 and CDR2 from the germline V gene are MDHEN and SYDVKM. The CDR3 spans 14 residues. V shed 2 bases, J shed 5 bases, and the junction held 3 bases outside the gene matches. CDR3 sequence (DNA): TGTGCCAGCAGTTTAACAGGGGGCAGGGAGACCCAGTACTTC. Protein: CASSLTGGRETQYF.

The table lists this clone with a count of one. V gene TRBV4-3 combines with J gene TRBJ2-7; tentative D call: TRBD1 (5 bases). There are 11 residues in the CDR3. The germline V gene encodes CDR1 LGHNA and CDR2 YSLEER. CDR3 sequence: CASSQDSQGKV. CDR3 coding DNA: TGCGCCAGCAGCCAAGATAGTCAGGGAAAGGTC.

The rearrangement links TRBV6-5 to TRBJ1-6; TRBD1 matches 10 bases. Germline V gene data show CDR1 as MNHEY and CDR2 as SVGAGI. CDR3 length: 15 amino acids. After removal of 6 bases from V and 7 bases from J, the junction contained 6 bases not matched to a gene. CDR3 bases: TGTGCCAGCAGGGGACAGGGGTTGGGGAATTCACCCCTCCACTTT. This translates into CASRGQGLGNSPLHF.

The V call is TRBV6-5, the J call TRBJ2-3, with D possibly TRBD1 on 7 matching bases. V lost 8 bases and J 2 bases, leaving 14 bases between the germline ends. This CDR3 contains 14 residues. Germline assignment: CDR1 MNHEY and CDR2 SVGAGI. DNA for the CDR3: TGTGCCAGCGAGGAGGGGGCGCCCACAGATACGCAGTATTTT. Residues: CASEEGAPTDTQYF.

This clone appeared once. The chain links TRBV7-7 to TRBJ2-7, with TRBD2 identical over 12 bases. This CDR3 spans 14 amino acids. V lost 1 base, J lost 6 bases, and 1 base stayed unmatched. Germline lookup yields CDR1 SSHAT and CDR2 FNYEAQ (reference sequence). The CDR3 coding sequence is TGTGCCAGCAGCTTAGAGGGACTAGCGGGCGAGCAGTACTTC. Protein product: CASSLEGLAGEQYF.